This T cell receptor (beta chain) was recovered during a study of blood T cell repertoires in COVID-19. Looking at the study overall: Some COVID-19 samples were acute and others convalescent; all came from the United States, Italy and Spain.

Study processing details: Using reference gene primer amplification, nucleated cell counts were estimated. Assay: immunoSEQ multiplex PCR; the TCRdb copy retains only in-frame clones and omits some. The DNA was the basis for D and trimming; V, J and clone size are from that table. Here the sample spans a few hundred thousand clones, roughly 80% being singletons. V lost 5 bases, J lost 4 bases, and 11 bases stayed unmatched. The CDR3 consists of 16 residues. Germline CDR1 MDHEN, CDR2 SYDVKM. The chain has TRBV28 and TRBJ1-5, with 7 nucleotides matching TRBD1. The receptor comes from a man aged 25 to 40 with active or convalescent COVID-19. Sequencing used peripheral blood. The CDR3 DNA is TGTGCCAGCAGTCCCCTCAGGGGGGACGGGAATCAGCCCCAGCATTTT. Protein: CASSPLRGDGNQPQHF.